Listed below are T cell receptor beta chains from one sample, sequenced in a study of spatial heterogeneity in lung cancer. TCRdb reprocessed the 5' RACE reads via MiXCR and lists one record per CDR3 protein. The sample gives 20,000 to 25,000 distinct CDR3 sequences, approximately 4.5% of which show up once; around 7.4% is in the top ten. The starting material was PBMCs, obtained at surgery. The origin of the receptors is a male donor with early-stage non-small cell lung cancer. Each CDR3 is given with its conserved first and last residue. The D gene is left open where the match is weak. Size tells how often a clone was seen (once, few, many) or the class of an expanded clone, and some rows leave it out.

j_call | v_call | d_call | clone_size | cdr3_aa | cdr3_nt
TRBJ2-5 | TRBV3-1 | - | many | CASSRLSQGVETQYF | TGTGCCAGCAGCCGCCTTTCCCAGGGTGTTGAGACCCAGTACTTC
TRBJ2-5 | TRBV19 | - | many | CASRFPNQETQYF | TGTGCCAGTCGTTTCCCGAACCAAGAGACCCAGTACTTC
TRBJ2-7 | TRBV6-2/TRBV6-3 | - | many | CASSYIVTTYEQYF | TGTGCCAGCAGTTACATTGTCACCACCTACGAGCAGTACTTC
TRBJ2-7 | TRBV6-6 | TRBD1 | many | CASSPTTGGYEQYF | TGTGCCAGCAGCCCTACGACAGGGGGCTACGAGCAGTACTTC
TRBJ1-5 | TRBV20-1 | TRBD1 | medium-sized | CSARNPEQGPNQPQHF | TGCAGTGCTCGGAACCCCGAACAGGGGCCTAATCAGCCCCAGCATTTT
TRBJ1-1 | TRBV20-1 | TRBD1 | - | CSAMNRGTAEAFF | TGCAGTGCTATGAACAGGGGAACGGCTGAAGCTTTCTTT
TRBJ1-5 | TRBV7-9 | - | - | CASSQLGAGGRHQPQHF | TGTGCCAGCAGCCAACTGGGCGCGGGAGGTAGGCATCAGCCCCAGCATTTT
TRBJ2-5 | TRBV11-1 | TRBD2 | many | CASSGYGTSYETQYF | TGTGCCAGCAGCGGGTACGGGACTAGTTATGAGACCCAGTACTTC
TRBJ2-3 | TRBV20-1 | TRBD2 | many | CSAASLAGETTDTQYF | TGCAGTGCTGCTAGTCTAGCGGGAGAGACAACAGATACGCAGTATTTT
TRBJ2-7 | TRBV5-1 | TRBD1 | many | CASSLTNTDRGQYEQYF | TGCGCCAGCAGCTTGACCAACACCGACAGGGGGCAATACGAGCAGTACTTC
TRBJ2-4 | TRBV2 | TRBD2 | many | CASRLSGGTQNIQYF | TGTGCCAGCAGGCTGTCGGGAGGAACCCAAAACATTCAGTACTTC
TRBJ1-2 | TRBV29-1 | TRBD1 | few | CSVERQGQGVGYTF | TGCAGCGTTGAAAGGCAGGGACAGGGTGTGGGCTACACCTTC
TRBJ2-1 | TRBV4-1 | - | many | CASSQVDLVTYNEQFF | TGCGCCAGCAGCCAAGTTGACCTGGTAACCTACAATGAGCAGTTCTTC
TRBJ2-5 | TRBV9 | TRBD2 | many | CASSPLPLAGGTETQYF | TGTGCCAGCAGCCCCCTCCCACTAGCGGGGGGGACGGAGACCCAGTACTTC
TRBJ1-1 | TRBV10-3 | - | many | CAISDREMNTEAFF | TGTGCCATCAGTGACAGGGAGATGAACACTGAAGCTTTCTTT
TRBJ2-3 | TRBV2 | - | many | CASSGGAIGTDTQYF | TGTGCCAGCAGTGGAGGGGCAATAGGGACAGATACGCAGTATTTT
TRBJ1-1 | TRBV9 | - | - | CASSVVRGNTEAFF | TGTGCCAGCAGCGTTGTGAGGGGGAACACTGAAGCTTTCTTT
TRBJ2-7 | TRBV20-1 | - | many | CSARGPVSYEQYF | TGCAGTGCTAGAGGGCCGGTTTCCTACGAGCAGTACTTC
TRBJ2-1 | TRBV5-1 | TRBD2 | - | CASSILGTSGPYNEQFF | TGCGCCAGCAGCATACTTGGGACTAGCGGGCCCTACAATGAGCAGTTCTTC
TRBJ2-7 | TRBV28 | TRBD1 | medium-sized | CASSLRTGFSYEQYF | TGTGCCAGCAGCCTACGGACAGGGTTCTCCTACGAGCAGTACTTC
TRBJ2-5 | TRBV6-2/TRBV6-3 | TRBD1 | few | CASSYLVKGQGARIQETQYF | TGTGCCAGCAGTTACCTCGTGAAAGGACAGGGGGCACGGATCCAAGAGACCCAGTACTTC
TRBJ1-1 | TRBV18 | - | many | CASSPGPAPSEAFF | TGTGCCAGCTCACCAGGCCCGGCTCCCTCTGAAGCTTTCTTT
TRBJ2-1 | TRBV7-2 | - | many | CASSLAVSSYNEQFF | TGTGCCAGCAGCTTAGCTGTAAGCTCCTACAATGAGCAGTTCTTC